Sequencing of this TCR beta chain was carried out in a study of vaccination and CD4 T cells after COVID-19. CDR1 is MNHEY, CDR2 SVGEGT, per germline. Trimming took 5 bases from V and 0 from J, leaving 14 bases between them. CDR3 length: 16 residues. Sequencing of DNA taken from cultured CD4+ T cells relied on the Oncomine TCR Beta short-read assay. In TCRdb, the PCR reads were re-called with MiXCR into one record per CDR3 protein. The sample gives 7,000 to 9,000 distinct CDR3 sequences, approximately 70% of which show up once; over 15% is in the top ten. Comment on this clonotype: As yet, its antigen is unknown.

The sample's treatment: approximately 9-day PBMC culture with coronavirus spike peptide pools or control peptides (ViraFEST assay). Sample: CD4+ T cells from blood, cultured in vitro. The sequence was obtained from a human donor who had recovered from COVID-19. The chain employs TRBV6-2 or TRBV6-3 and TRBJ1-5; no definite D call. The CDR3 DNA is TGTGCCAGCAGTCCAAGGAACTTCTATAGCAATCAGCCCCAGCATTTT. It specifies CASSPRNFYSNQPQHF.